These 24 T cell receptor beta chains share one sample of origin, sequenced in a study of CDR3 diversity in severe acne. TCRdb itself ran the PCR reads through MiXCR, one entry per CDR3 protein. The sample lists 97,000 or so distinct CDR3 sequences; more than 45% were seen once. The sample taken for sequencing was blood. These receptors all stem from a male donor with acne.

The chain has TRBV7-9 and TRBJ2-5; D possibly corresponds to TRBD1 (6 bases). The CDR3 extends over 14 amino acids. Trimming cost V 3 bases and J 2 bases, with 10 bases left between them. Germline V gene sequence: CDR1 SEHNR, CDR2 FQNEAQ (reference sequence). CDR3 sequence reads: CASSLGAAQETQYF. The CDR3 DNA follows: TGTGCCAGCAGCTTGGGGGCAGCTCAAGAGACCCAGTACTTC. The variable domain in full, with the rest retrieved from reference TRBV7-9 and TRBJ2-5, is DTGVSQNPRHKITKRGQNVTFRCDPISEHNRLYWYRQTLGQGPEFLTYFQNEAQLEKSRLLSDRFSAERPKGSFSTLEIQRTEQGDSAMYLCASSLGAAQETQYFGPGTRLLVL.

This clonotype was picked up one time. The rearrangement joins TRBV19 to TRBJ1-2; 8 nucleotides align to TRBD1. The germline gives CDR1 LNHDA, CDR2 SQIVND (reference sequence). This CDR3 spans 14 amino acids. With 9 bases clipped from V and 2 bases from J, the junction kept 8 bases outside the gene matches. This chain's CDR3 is CASSLGQANYGYTF. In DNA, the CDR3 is TGTGCCAGCAGCTTGGGACAGGCCAACTATGGCTACACCTTC.

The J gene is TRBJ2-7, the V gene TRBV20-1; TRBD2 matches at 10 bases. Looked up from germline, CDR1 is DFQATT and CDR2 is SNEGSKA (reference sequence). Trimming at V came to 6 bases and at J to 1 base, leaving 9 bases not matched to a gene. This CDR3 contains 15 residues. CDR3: CSALGSGRVSYEQYF. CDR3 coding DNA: TGCAGTGCCCTTGGGAGCGGGAGGGTGTCCTACGAGCAGTACTTC.

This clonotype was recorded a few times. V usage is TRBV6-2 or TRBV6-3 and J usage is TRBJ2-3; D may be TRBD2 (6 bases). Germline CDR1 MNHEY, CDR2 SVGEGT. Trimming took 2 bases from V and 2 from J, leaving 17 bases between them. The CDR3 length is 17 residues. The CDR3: CASSYAVAGYTTDTQYF. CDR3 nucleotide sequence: TGTGCCAGCAGTTACGCGGTGGCGGGATACACCACAGATACGCAGTATTTT.

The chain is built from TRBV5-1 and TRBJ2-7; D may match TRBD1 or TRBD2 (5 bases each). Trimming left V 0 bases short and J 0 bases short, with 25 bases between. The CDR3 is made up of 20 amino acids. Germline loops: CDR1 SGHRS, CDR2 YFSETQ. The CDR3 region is CASSLVSFRDGPGPSYEQYF. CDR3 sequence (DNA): TGCGCCAGCAGCTTGGTCTCCTTCCGGGACGGTCCCGGGCCCTCCTACGAGCAGTACTTC.

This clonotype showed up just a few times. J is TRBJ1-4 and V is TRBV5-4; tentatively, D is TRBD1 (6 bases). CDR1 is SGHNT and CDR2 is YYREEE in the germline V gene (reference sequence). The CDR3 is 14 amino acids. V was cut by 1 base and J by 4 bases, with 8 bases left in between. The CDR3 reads CASSLTQGNEKLFF. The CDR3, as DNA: TGTGCCAGCAGCTTGACACAGGGTAATGAAAAACTGTTTTTT.

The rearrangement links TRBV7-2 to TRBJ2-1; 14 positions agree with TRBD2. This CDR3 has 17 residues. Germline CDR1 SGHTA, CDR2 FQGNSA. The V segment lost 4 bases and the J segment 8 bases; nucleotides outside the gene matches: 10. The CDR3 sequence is CASSSRLAGGLRDEQFF. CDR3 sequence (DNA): TGTGCCAGCAGCTCACGACTAGCGGGAGGGTTACGCGATGAGCAGTTCTTC.

CDR3 sequence (DNA): TGCAGTGCTAGGGAACGACCGGGACTAGCACCAAAAGAGACCCAGTACTTC. Its protein is CSARERPGLAPKETQYF. The chain links TRBV20-1 to TRBJ2-5, with 9 bases aligning to TRBD2. The CDR3 contains 17 residues. Germline assignment: CDR1 DFQATT and CDR2 SNEGSKA (reference sequence). The V segment lost 3 bases and the J segment 3 bases; nucleotides outside the gene matches: 14.

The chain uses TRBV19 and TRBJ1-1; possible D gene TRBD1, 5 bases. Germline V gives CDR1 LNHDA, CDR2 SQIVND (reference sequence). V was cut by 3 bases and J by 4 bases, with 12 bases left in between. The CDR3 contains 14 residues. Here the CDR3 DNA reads TGTGCCAGTAGTATGGGGGATCTGGGCACTGAAGCTTTCTTT. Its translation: CASSMGDLGTEAFF.

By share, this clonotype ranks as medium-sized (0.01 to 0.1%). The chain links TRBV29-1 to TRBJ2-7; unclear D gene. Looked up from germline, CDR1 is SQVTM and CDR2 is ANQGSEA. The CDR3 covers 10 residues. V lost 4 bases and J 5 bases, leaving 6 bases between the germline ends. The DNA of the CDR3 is TGCAGCGTTGTTCAACACGAGCAGTACTTC. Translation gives CSVVQHEQYF.

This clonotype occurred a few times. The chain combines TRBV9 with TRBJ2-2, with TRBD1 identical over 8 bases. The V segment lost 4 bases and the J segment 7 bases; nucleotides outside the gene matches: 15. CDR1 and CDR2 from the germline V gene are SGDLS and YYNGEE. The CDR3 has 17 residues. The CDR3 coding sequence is TGTGCCAGCAGCCTTCGAGACAGGGGTCGGATGGGCGGGGAGCTGTTTTTT. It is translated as CASSLRDRGRMGGELFF.

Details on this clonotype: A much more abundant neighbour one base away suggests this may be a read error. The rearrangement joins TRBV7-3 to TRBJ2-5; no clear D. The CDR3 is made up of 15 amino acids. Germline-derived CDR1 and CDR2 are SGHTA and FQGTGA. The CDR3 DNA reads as TGTGCCGGCAGCTCACCGGGTCGGGCCGTCGAGACCCAGTACTTC. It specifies CAGSSPGRAVETQYF.

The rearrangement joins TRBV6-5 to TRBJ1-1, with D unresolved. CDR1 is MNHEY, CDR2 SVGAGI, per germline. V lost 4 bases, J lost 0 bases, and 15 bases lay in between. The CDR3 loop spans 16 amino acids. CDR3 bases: TGTGCCAGCAGTTCGGGCGGAGGGAGGGTGAACACTGAAGCTTTCTTT. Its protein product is CASSSGGGRVNTEAFF.

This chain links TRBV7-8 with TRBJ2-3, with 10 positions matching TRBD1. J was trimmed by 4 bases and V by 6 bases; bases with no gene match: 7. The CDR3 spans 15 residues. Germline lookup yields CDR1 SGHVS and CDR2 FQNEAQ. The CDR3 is CASSSGQGGPDTQYF. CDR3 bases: TGTGCCAGCAGTTCCGGACAGGGGGGTCCAGATACGCAGTATTTT.

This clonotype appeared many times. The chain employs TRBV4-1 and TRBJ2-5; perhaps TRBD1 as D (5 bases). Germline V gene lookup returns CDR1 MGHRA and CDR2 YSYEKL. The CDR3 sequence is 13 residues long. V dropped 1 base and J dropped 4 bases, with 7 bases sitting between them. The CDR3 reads CASSQVGVETQYF. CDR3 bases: TGCGCCAGCAGCCAAGTAGGGGTAGAGACCCAGTACTTC.

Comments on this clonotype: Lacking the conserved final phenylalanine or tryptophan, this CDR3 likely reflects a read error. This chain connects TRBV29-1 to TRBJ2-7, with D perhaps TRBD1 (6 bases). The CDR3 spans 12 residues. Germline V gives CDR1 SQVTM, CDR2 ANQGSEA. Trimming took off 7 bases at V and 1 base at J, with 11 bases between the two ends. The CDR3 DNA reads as TGCAGCGGGTCGACAGGATCCTACGAGCAGTACCTC. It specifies CSGSTGSYEQYL.

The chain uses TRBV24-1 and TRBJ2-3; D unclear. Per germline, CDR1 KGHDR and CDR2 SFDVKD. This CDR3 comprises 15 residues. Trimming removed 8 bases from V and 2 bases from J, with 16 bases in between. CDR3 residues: CATKTRAGNTDTQYF. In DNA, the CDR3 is TGTGCCACCAAGACCCGGGCAGGAAACACAGATACGCAGTATTTT.

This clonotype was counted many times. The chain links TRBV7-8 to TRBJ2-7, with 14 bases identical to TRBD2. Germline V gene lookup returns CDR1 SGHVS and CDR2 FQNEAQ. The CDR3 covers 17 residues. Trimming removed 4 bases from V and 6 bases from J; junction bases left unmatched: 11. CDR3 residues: CASSSRLAGGQACEQYF. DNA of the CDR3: TGTGCCAGCAGCTCACGACTAGCGGGAGGGCAGGCTTGCGAGCAGTACTTC. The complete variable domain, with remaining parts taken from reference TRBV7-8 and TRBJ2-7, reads GAGVSQSPRYKVAKRGQDVALRCDPISGHVSLFWYQQALGQGPEFLTYFQNEAQLDKSGLPSDRFFAERPEGSVSTLKIQRTQQEDSAVYLCASSSRLAGGQACEQYFGPGTRLTVT.

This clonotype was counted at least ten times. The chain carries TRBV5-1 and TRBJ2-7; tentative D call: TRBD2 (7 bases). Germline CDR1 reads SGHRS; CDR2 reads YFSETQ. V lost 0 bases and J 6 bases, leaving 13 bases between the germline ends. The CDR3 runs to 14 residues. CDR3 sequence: CASSLEGGDGEQYF. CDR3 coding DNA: TGCGCCAGCAGCTTGGAAGGGGGGGACGGCGAGCAGTACTTC.

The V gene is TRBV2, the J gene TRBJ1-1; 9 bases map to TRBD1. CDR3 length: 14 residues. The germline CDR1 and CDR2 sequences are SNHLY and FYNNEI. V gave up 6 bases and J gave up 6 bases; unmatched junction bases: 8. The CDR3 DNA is TGTGCCAGCAGCGAACAGGGGGCGTTGGCTGAAGCTTTCTTT. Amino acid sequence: CASSEQGALAEAFF.

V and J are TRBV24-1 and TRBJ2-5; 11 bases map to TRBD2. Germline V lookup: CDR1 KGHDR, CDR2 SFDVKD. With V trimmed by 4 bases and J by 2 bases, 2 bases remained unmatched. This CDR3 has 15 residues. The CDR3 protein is CATSEIAGGQETQYF. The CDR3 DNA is TGTGCCACCAGTGAAATAGCGGGAGGGCAAGAGACCCAGTACTTC.

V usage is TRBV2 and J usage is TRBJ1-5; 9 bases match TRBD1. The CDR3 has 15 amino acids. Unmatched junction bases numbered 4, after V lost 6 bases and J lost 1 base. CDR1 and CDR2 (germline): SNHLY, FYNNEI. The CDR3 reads CASRTGTGSNQPQHF. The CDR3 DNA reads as TGTGCCAGCAGAACCGGGACAGGGAGCAATCAGCCCCAGCATTTT.

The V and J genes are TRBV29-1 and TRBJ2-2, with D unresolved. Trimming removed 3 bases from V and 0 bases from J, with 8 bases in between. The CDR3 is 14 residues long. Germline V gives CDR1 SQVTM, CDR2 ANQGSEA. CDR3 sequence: CSVESQSNTGELFF. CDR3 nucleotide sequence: TGCAGCGTTGAGTCCCAGTCGAACACCGGGGAGCTGTTTTTT.

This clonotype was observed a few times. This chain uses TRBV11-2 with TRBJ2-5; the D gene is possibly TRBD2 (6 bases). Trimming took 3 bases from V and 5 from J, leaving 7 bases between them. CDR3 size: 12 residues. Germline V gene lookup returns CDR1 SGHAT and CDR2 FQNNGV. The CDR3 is CASSFGGETQYF. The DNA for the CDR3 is TGTGCCAGCAGCTTCGGGGGTGAGACCCAGTACTTC.